This T cell receptor (beta chain) was profiled in a study of T cells in Graves' hyperthyroidism and ophthalmopathy. Study observations and caveats: Most thyroid clonotypes that were expanded above 0.001 also turned up in blood.

Those with hyperthyroidism were 18 to 65 years old, newly diagnosed, and ill for under 2 months. Clinicians diagnosed patients from clinical symptoms, serum thyroxine and TRAb, thyroid ultrasound and orbital computed tomography. The sample of blood was obtained at first hyperthyroidism diagnosis (before any ophthalmopathy symptoms). TCR beta CDR3 regions were amplified from RNA. HTBI primers were employed in a first-round RT-PCR of the TCR CDR3. Each CDR3 protein is one row after TCRdb ran MiXCR on the multiplex PCR reads. The sample lists roughly 180,000 distinct CDR3 sequences, 8% to 9.5% occurring once. V lost 4 bases and J lost 0; bases outside the gene matches: 3. The germline V gene encodes CDR1 DFQATT and CDR2 SNEGSKA (reference sequence). CDR3 length: 13 residues. Of note for this clonotype: Its antigen remains unknown.

V is TRBV20-1 and J is TRBJ2-7; TRBD1 matches at 7 bases. The sequence was obtained from a young woman with Graves' hyperthyroidism that later progressed to Graves' ophthalmopathy. Sequenced: blood. CDR3 nucleotide sequence: TGCAGTGCTATCCGGGACAGCTCCTACGAGCAGTACTTC. Protein: CSAIRDSSYEQYF.